Detailed here is one T cell receptor beta chain. Its antigen remains unidentified. No quality values exist for individual bases; no much larger clone is one base distant. The data are from a study of OX40 agonist ivuxolimab in advanced cancers. Concerning the study at large: Ivuxolimab was an agonistic, fully human IgG2 monoclonal antibody directed against OX40 (CD134), a costimulatory receptor. Intravenous ivuxolimab was administered to patients every 2 weeks at six dose levels: 0.01, 0.1, 0.3, 1.5, 3 and 10 mg/kg. Among the approximately 50 dose-escalation patients, about 19 had hepatocellular carcinoma, 15 or so melanoma, 9 renal cell carcinoma and 9 head and neck cancer. In the dose-escalation cohort, approximately 82% of patients were male, and the mean age was around 60 years, with a range of roughly 23 to 85. Patients were allowed to have had prior anti-PD-1, anti-PD-L1 or anti-CTLA-4 therapy, and 40% to 45% of the dose-escalation patients had been treated with checkpoint inhibitors. Partial responses were achieved by three dose-escalation patients, of whom one had hepatocellular carcinoma and two had cutaneous melanoma. Peripheral TCRbeta sequencing aimed to test whether ivuxolimab altered TCR sequence diversity and caused clonal T-cell expansion. The monotherapy dose-escalation portion (N of about 47 patients) of the phase I ivuxolimab trial is reported in the paper.

Genomic DNA was extracted from sorted cells for sequencing of the TCRbeta CDR3 region. TCRbeta CDR3 regions were sequenced using the immunoSEQ Assay. As stored in TCRdb, this immuneACCESS dataset retains in-frame rearrangements with V and J assigned. A fraction of the clones does not appear; measured against another copy, unresolved V genes explain less than half of the discrepancy, and the remainder lacks a known reason. Here the sample has some 22,000 clones; around 87% occur a single time. 15% to 20% of the sample comes from the top ten. Patients with autoimmune disease history or receiving systemic immunosuppression were excluded from the trial. In every dose cohort, peripheral blood was drawn for TCR sequencing at baseline, cycle 4 day 1, and cycle 7 day 1. The samples were taken from a phase I, first-in-human, multicenter, open-label dose-escalation trial of ivuxolimab. Adults with locally advanced or metastatic melanoma, renal cell, hepatocellular, or head and neck squamous cell carcinoma were enrolled in the trial. Before TCR sequencing, CD4+ and CD8+ T cells were separately sorted from peripheral blood.

Broad study findings and their caveats: Partial responders in the 0.1-3.0 mg/kg groups had among the lowest normalized peripheral clonal expansion, especially among CD8+ T cells. Low levels of normalized T-cell clonal expansion were also seen in some nonresponding patients. The antigen specificity of the peripheral T cells that underwent clonal expansion was not determined. On average, CD8+ T cells showed more expanded clones than CD4+ T cells after ivuxolimab. At doses from 0.1 to 3.0 mg/kg, clonal expansion was seen in both CD4+ and CD8+ blood T cells between baseline and week 6.

Taken from cysteine to phenylalanine, the CDR3 has 16 residues. The entry retains the CDR3 DNA only, 48 bases that are in frame from base 1. Germline trimming amounts to 1 base on V and 2 bases on J, with 4 as the count of junction bases outside the gene matches. Via the germline V gene, CDR1 is LGHNA and CDR2 YSLEER. Sequences were derived from CD4+ or CD8+ T cells sorted from blood, sampled in a trial of the OX40 agonist ivuxolimab. The V and J genes are TRBV4-3 and TRBJ2-3; 9 middle bases align to TRBD2. The sequence came from an adult with an advanced solid tumor such as melanoma, head and neck, liver or kidney cancer. The nucleotide sequence is TGCGCCAGCAGCCAAGTCTTAGCGGGGGCCACAGATACGCAGTATTTT. This yields the protein CASSQVLAGATDTQYF.